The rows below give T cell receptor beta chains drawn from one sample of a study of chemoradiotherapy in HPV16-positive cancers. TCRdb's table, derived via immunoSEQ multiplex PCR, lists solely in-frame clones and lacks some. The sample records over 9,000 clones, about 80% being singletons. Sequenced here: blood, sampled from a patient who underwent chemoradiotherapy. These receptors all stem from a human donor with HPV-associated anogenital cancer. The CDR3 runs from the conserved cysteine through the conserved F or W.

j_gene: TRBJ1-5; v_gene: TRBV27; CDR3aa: CASSLGTVNQPQHF
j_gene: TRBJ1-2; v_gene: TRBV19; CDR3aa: CASSMGRVDGYTF
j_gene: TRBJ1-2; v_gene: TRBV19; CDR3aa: CASSPDYGYTF
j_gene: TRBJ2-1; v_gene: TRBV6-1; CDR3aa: CASSEWGTDLYNEQFF
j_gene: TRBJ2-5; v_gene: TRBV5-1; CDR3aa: CASSPALAGDETQYF
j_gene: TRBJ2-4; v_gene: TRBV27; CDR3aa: CATRGRDSQYF
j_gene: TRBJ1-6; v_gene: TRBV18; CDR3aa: CASSRGSGGNSPLHF
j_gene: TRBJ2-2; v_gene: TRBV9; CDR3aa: CASNPAGAQGGTGELFF
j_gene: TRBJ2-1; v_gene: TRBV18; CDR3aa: CASSPAGGRTYNEQFF
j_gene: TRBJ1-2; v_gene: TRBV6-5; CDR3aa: CASSYSATGLNYGYTF
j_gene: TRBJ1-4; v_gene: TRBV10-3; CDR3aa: CAISESTGGGGELFF
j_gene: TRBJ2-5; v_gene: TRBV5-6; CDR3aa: CASSLRALGGETQYF
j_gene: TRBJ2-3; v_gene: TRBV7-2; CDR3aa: CASSLLAGGPDTQYF
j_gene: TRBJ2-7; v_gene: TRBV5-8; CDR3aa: CASSLWDEQYF
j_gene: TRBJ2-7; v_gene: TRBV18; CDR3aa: CASSPPIAGSYEQYF
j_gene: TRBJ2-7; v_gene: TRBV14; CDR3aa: CASSQDGWGEQYF
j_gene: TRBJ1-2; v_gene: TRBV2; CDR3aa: CASRPGTGGYYGYTF
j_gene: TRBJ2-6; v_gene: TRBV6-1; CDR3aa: CASSEEQGSLLRANVLTF
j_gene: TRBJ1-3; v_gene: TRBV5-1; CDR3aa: CASRPGTGGINTIYF
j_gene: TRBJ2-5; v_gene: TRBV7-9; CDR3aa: CASSLGRVVMRETQYF
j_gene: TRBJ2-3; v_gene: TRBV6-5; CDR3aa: CASQRGTGYTDTQYF
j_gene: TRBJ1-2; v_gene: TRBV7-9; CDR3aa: CASSRFKEQTGSARYGYTF
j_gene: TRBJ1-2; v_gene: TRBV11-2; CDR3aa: CASSQIKKGTDKNYGYTF
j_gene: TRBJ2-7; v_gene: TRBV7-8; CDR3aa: CASSLAVRPTGTRSEQYF
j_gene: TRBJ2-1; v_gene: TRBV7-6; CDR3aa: CASSLAPPTSGGYNEQFF
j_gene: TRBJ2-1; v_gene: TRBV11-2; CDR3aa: CASSLAGGAWVEQFF
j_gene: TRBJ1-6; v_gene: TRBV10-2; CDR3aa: CASRPPGGSYNSPLHF
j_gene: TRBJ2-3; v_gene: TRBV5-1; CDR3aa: CASSPRSSTDTQYF
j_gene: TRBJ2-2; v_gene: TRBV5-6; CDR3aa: CASSFKGVPGELFF
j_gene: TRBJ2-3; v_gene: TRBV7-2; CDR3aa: CASSSQLAGGQRLYF
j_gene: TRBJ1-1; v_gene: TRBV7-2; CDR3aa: CASSLEPQGEAFF
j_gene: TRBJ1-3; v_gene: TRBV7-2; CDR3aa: CASSLVAVSGNTIYF
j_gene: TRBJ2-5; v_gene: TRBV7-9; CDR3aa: CASSLSSRQAKETQYF
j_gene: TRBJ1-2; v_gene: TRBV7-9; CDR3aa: CASSYGQGPSGYTF
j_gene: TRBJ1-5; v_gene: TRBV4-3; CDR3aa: CASSQDLGGYSNQPQHF